The rows below give T cell receptor beta chains drawn from one sample of a study of early T cells in non-severe SARS-CoV-2 infection. From the 5' RACE reads, TCRdb called clonotypes with MiXCR, one entry per CDR3 protein. The repertoire holds under 65,000 distinct CDR3 sequences, with roughly 12% as singletons. Material for sequencing was whole blood. The origin of the receptors is an adult who was a healthcare worker with PCR-confirmed SARS-CoV-2 infection or an uninfected control (not recorded which). Both conserved end residues are part of each CDR3. The D gene is left open where the match is weak. Not all rows give a size; the values are once, few, many and, for expanded clones, a class.

V	J	D	size	CDR3	DNA
TRBV6-2/TRBV6-3	TRBJ2-2	-	few	CASVGANTGELFF	TGTGCCAGCGTGGGAGCTAACACCGGGGAGCTGTTTTTT
TRBV4-1	TRBJ2-7	-	-	CASSQSDSYSYEQYF	TGCGCCAGCAGCCAAAGTGACAGTTACTCCTACGAGCAGTACTTC
TRBV5-1	TRBJ2-3	TRBD2	few	CASSWEGDTQYF	TGCGCCAGCAGCTGGGAGGGAGATACGCAGTATTTT
TRBV28	TRBJ1-2	-	few	CASSSPARKDGYTF	TGTGCCAGCAGTTCACCAGCTCGGAAAGATGGCTACACCTTC
TRBV28	TRBJ2-1	-	-	CANQFGVSSYNEQFF	TGTGCCAACCAATTTGGGGTTAGCTCCTACAATGAGCAGTTCTTC
TRBV5-4	TRBJ2-5	-	few	CASSVRAQETQYF	TGTGCCAGCAGCGTCCGGGCACAGGAGACCCAGTACTTC
TRBV2	TRBJ2-1	-	few	CASRAWGGRSDNEQFF	TGTGCCAGCAGGGCCTGGGGGGGGCGAAGTGATAATGAGCAGTTCTTC
TRBV2	TRBJ2-7	-	few	CASGLSGAYEQYF	TGTGCCAGCGGACTGAGTGGTGCCTACGAGCAGTACTTC
TRBV28	TRBJ2-1	-	few	CASSWQVNYNEQFF	TGTGCCAGCAGTTGGCAAGTTAACTACAATGAGCAGTTCTTC
TRBV20-1	TRBJ2-1	TRBD2	-	CSARIASGSNEQFF	TGCAGTGCTAGGATCGCTAGCGGGAGTAATGAGCAGTTCTTC
TRBV11-2	TRBJ2-5	TRBD1	many	CASTTGGLETQYF	TGTGCCAGCACAACAGGGGGCCTAGAGACCCAGTACTTC
TRBV27	TRBJ2-1	-	few	CASTSYNEQFF	TGTGCCAGCACCTCCTACAATGAGCAGTTCTTC
TRBV19	TRBJ1-5	-	few	CASSTSWGRGNQPQHF	TGTGCCAGTAGTACTTCATGGGGGCGCGGCAATCAGCCCCAGCATTTT
TRBV7-3	TRBJ2-1	-	few	CASSSMGARYNEQFF	TGTGCCAGCAGCTCTATGGGGGCGCGGTACAATGAGCAGTTCTTC
TRBV2	TRBJ1-6	-	many	CASNLRRADNSPLHF	TGTGCCAGCAATCTCCGTCGGGCTGATAATTCACCCCTCCACTTT
TRBV10-3	TRBJ2-2	-	-	CAISPQLPNTGELFF	TGTGCCATCAGCCCTCAGCTCCCAAACACCGGGGAGCTGTTTTTT
TRBV12-3/TRBV12-4	TRBJ2-4	-	-	CASIPGQSLAKNIQYF	TGTGCCAGCATTCCCGGACAGTCACTAGCCAAAAACATTCAGTACTTC